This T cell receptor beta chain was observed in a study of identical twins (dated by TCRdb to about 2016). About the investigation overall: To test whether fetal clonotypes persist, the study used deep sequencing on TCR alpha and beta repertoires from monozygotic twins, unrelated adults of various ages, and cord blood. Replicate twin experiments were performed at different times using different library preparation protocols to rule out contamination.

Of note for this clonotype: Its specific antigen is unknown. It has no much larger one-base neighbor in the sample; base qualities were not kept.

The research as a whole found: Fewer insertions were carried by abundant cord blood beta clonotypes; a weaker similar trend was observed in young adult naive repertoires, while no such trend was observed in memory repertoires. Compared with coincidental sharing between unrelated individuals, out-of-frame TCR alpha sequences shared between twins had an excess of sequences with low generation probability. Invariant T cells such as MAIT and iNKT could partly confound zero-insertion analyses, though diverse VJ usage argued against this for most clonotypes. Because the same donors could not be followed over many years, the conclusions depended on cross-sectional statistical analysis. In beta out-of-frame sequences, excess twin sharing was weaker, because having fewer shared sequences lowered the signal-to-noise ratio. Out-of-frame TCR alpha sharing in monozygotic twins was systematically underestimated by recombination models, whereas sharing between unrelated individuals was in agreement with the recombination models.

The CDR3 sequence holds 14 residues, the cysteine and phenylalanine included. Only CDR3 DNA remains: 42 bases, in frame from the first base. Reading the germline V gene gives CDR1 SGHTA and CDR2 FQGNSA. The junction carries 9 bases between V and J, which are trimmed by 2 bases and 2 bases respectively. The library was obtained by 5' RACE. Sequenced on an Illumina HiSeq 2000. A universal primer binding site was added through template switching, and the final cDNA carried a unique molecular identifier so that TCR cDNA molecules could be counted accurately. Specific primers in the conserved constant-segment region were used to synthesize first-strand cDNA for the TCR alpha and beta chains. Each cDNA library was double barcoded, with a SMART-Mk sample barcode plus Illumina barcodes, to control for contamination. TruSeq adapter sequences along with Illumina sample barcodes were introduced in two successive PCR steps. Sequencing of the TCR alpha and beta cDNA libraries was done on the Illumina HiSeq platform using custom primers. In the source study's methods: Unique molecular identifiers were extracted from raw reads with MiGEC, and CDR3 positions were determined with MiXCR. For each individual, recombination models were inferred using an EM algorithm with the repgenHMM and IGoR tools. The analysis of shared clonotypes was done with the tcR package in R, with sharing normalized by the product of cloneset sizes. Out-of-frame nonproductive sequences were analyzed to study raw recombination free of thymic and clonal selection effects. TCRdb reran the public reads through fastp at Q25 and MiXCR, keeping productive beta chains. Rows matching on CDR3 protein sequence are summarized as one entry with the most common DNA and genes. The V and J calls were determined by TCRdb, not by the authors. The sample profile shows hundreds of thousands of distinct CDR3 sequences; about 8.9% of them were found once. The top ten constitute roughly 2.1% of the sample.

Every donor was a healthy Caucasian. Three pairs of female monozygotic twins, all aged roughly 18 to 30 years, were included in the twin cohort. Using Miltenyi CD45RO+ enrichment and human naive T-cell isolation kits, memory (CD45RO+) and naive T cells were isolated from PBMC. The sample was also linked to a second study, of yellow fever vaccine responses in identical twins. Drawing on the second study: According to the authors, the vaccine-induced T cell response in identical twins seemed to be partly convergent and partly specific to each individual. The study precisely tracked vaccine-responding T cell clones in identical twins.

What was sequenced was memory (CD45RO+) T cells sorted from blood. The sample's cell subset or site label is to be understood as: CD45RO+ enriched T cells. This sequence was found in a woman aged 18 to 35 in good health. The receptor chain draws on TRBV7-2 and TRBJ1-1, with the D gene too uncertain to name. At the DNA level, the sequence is TGTGCCAGCAGCTTAAGAGGGTATAACACTGAAGCTTTCTTT. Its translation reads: CASSLRGYNTEAFF.